This TCR beta chain was observed in a study of blood T cell repertoires in COVID-19. In the study overall: PBMCs, B-cell-depleted T cells, or T cells were the source of the cDNA or gDNA that made up the material.

This CDR3 has 14 residues. Germline assignment: CDR1 MDHEN and CDR2 SYDVKM. V lost 2 bases to trimming and J lost 7 bases, with 14 bases between them. Authors' analysis steps: Quantification of nucleated cells was approximated via reference gene primer amplification. TCRdb keeps only in-frame clones here, not all; method: immunoSEQ multiplex PCR. Clone size and V and J calls were adopted from that table, with D and trimming inferred from the DNA. The repertoire holds 55,000 to 80,000 clones, with over 75% as singletons. Sequencing was performed on peripheral blood. The sequence was collected from a human donor in a cohort sampled during active COVID-19. V and J are TRBV28 and TRBJ1-1; possibly TRBD1 for D (5 bases). The CDR3 loop reads CASSLLGRANEAFF. In DNA, the CDR3 is TGTGCCAGCAGTTTACTTGGCAGGGCAAATGAAGCTTTCTTT. Complete variable domain (other parts from reference TRBV28 and TRBJ1-1): DVKVTQSSRYLVKRTGEKVFLECVQDMDHENMFWYRQDPGLGLRLIYFSYDVKMKEKGDIPEGYSVSREKKERFSLILESASTNQTSMYLCASSLLGRANEAFFGQGTRLTVV.